This TCR beta chain originates from a study of CD4 T cells in relation to SARS-CoV-2 and coronaviruses (dated by TCRdb to 2020 to 2022). Background on the whole study: HLA restriction was mapped for shared crossreactive spike epitopes using patient-derived lymphoblastoid cell lines. At the level of individual TCR clonotypes, the study measured memory CD4+ T cell crossreactivity between SARS-CoV-2 spike protein and common cold coronavirus spike proteins. The Adaptive Biotechnologies TCR-sequencing kit was used to sequence samples from three pre-COVID donors and the naive versus memory experiments, while other data came from Illumina-based sequencing. For other donors in the study, expansion assays were sequenced with a different, Illumina-based TCR-beta assay. Beyond this particular receptor, the publication reports: Because no donor provided both pre-pandemic and post-infection samples, tracing the source of pre-existing responses was limited. Sequencing of naive versus memory cells indicated that the assay detects memory recall responses, not primary responses primed during culture. Crossreactivity analysis was centred on spike protein, so crossreactivity against other viral proteins was not assessed. Compared with monoreactive clones, crossreactive clones had significantly weaker SARS-CoV-2-driven expansion, a result consistent with antigenic imprinting. Roughly 64% of donors had memory CD4+ clonotypes that crossrecognized SARS-CoV-2 and at least one common cold coronavirus spike. The study was limited by small numbers of patients and tested TCRs.

Deep-resolution immunoSEQ TCR-beta sequencing was performed on DNA from uncultured naive and memory CD4+ T cells. In the authors' own workflow: During preprocessing, nonproductive sequences were removed, as were CDR3s that did not start with C, did not end with F or W, or were shorter than 7 amino acids. Cultured and uncultured naive and memory CD4+ repertoires were searched for CDR3s previously identified as spike- and CEF-reactive. After three terminal residues were trimmed from each end, CDR3 homology was quantified as pairwise Levenshtein distance using the stringdist R package. Sourced from immuneACCESS, this table was stored by TCRdb with only in-frame sequences that have V and J called. A share of the clones is absent; for the studies checked, an unresolved V gene accounts for under half, and the remainder has no known explanation. The D gene and trimming were derived from the DNA, and the V and J assignments and clone size from that table. For this sample the table gives about 64,000 clones, of which 94% were detected only once. The ten top clones hold around 0.13% of the sample.

CD4+ T cells from unexposed donors were collected before the COVID-19 pandemic (2011-2018). Naive and memory CD4+ T cells were separated from cryopreserved PBMCs through CD4 enrichment, which was followed by EasySep naive CD4+ T cell enrichment. The leukapheresis product for the unexposed donors was obtained through commercial purchase. Ficoll-Paque PLUS gradient centrifugation was used to isolate PBMCs from leukapheresis product or whole blood. PBMCs were either used fresh in the expansion assay or cryopreserved at -140 degrees C. The QIAamp Micro DNA Kit was used to extract genomic DNA from the CD4+ T cells. To note about this clone: Its recognized antigen is unknown. The sample holds no much larger clone one base away, and base qualities are not on file.

What was sequenced was naive CD4+ T cells from PBMCs. The cell subset or site label on this specimen signifies: naive CD4+ T cells isolated by negative enrichment. The clonotype comes from a human donor in good health.

The DNA is TGTGCCAGCAGCGCCCAAAACAGGATTAACACTGAAGCTTTCTTT. Translation gives CASSAQNRINTEAFF. The sequence links TRBV9 to TRBJ1-1; the D region possibly corresponds to TRBD1 (5 bases align). Inclusive of the bounding cysteine and phenylalanine, the CDR3 is 15 residues long. This entry keeps only the CDR3 DNA: 45 bases, framed from base 1. The germline ends are 14 bases apart after V is trimmed by 3 bases and J by 2 bases. The germline V gene provides CDR1 SGDLS and CDR2 YYNGEE.